Below, 6 T cell receptor beta chains from the same sample are listed, as sequenced in a study of shared clonotypes between healthy human individuals. The naive CD8 fraction comprised CD45RO-negative cells positively selected for CCR7 and excluded terminally differentiated effector memory CD45RA+ cells. Assay used: immunoSEQ multiplex PCR; TCRdb lists only in-frame clones, some missing. This repertoire shows under 1 million clones, about 91% found once; its top ten account for nearly 25%. Sequencing was carried out using naive CD8+ T cells sorted from blood. These receptors all stem from a young man in good health.

V and J are TRBV29-1 and TRBJ1-1, with unresolved D. The CDR3 covers 13 residues. V dropped 4 bases and J dropped 1 base, with 10 bases sitting between them. Germline lookup yields CDR1 SQVTM and CDR2 ANQGSEA. CDR3 amino acids: CSVGVERNTEAFF. The CDR3 DNA reads as TGCAGCGTTGGGGTGGAAAGGAACACTGAAGCTTTCTTT.

V gene TRBV4-3 combines with J gene TRBJ2-1; 15 nucleotides align to TRBD2. The J segment lost 7 bases and the V segment lost 3 bases, leaving 1 base of the junction unmatched. Germline V gives CDR1 LGHNA, CDR2 YSLEER. This CDR3 has 15 amino acids. CDR3 in DNA: TGCGCCAGCAGCCATGGGACTAGCGGGAGGAATGAGCAGTTCTTC. Its translation: CASSHGTSGRNEQFF.

A word on this clone: The junction shows a germline mismatch at one end, possibly a read error. The CDR3 sequence: CAAGRQGLNTEAFF. For the CDR3, the DNA is TGCGCCGCGGGCCGACAGGGCTTGAACACTGAAGCTTTCTTT. The chain employs TRBV28 and TRBJ1-1; 7 nucleotides match TRBD1. CDR1 and CDR2 (germline): MDHEN, SYDVKM. The CDR3 has 14 residues.

The chain links TRBV11-2 to TRBJ2-7; 13 bases match TRBD2. The CDR3 extends over 15 amino acids. V dropped 5 bases and J dropped 3; count of bases not matched to a gene: 4. Germline V lookup: CDR1 SGHAT, CDR2 FQNNGV. CDR3 amino acids: CASSPRTSGSYEQYF. CDR3 nucleotide sequence: TGTGCCAGCAGCCCTCGGACTAGCGGGAGCTACGAGCAGTACTTC.

The count of this clone is one. For the CDR3, the DNA is TGTGCCAGCAGCTTACCAGGACGGGAAAAACTGTTTTTT. Its translation is CASSLPGREKLFF. V gene TRBV7-9 combines with J gene TRBJ1-4, with no clear D. Looked up from germline, CDR1 is SEHNR and CDR2 is FQNEAQ (reference sequence). V gave up 2 bases and J gave up 8 bases, with 9 bases separating them. The CDR3 runs 13 residues.

The V gene is TRBV2, the J gene TRBJ2-7, with 8 bases fitting TRBD2. With V trimmed by 5 bases and J by 5 bases, 11 bases remained unmatched. This CDR3 region has 15 residues. CDR1 is SNHLY, CDR2 FYNNEI, per germline. CDR3: CASSPEAGGIHEQYF. In nucleotides, the CDR3 is TGTGCCAGCAGTCCAGAGGCGGGAGGAATCCACGAGCAGTACTTC.